The 28 T cell receptor beta chains in this list originate from one sample, sequenced in a study of blood T cell repertoires in COVID-19. Clones were read by immunoSEQ multiplex PCR, and TCRdb kept only the in-frame ones, dropping some. The repertoire has about 26,000 clones, around 90% of them found once; the top ten carry roughly 12%. The sequencing input was peripheral blood. These receptors were obtained from a man aged 65 to 79 with acute or convalescent COVID-19.

The chain combines TRBV2 with TRBJ1-1; D not resolved. V lost 7 bases to trimming and J lost 7 bases, with 10 bases between them. This CDR3 has 11 residues. CDR1 is SNHLY, CDR2 FYNNEI, per germline. CDR3 region: CASTNVNEAFF. CDR3 DNA sequence: TGTGCCAGCACTAATGTGAATGAAGCTTTCTTT.

This sequence joins TRBV11-2 and TRBJ2-1, with D possibly TRBD2 on 5 matching bases. The CDR3 extends over 15 amino acids. Germline V CDR1 and CDR2: SGHAT, FQNNGV. The V gene lost 1 base and the J gene lost 0 bases, with 7 bases spanning the gap. The CDR3 region is CASSLGSGSYNEQFF. DNA for the CDR3: TGTGCCAGCAGCTTAGGGAGCGGCTCCTACAATGAGCAGTTCTTC.

The genes are TRBV11-2 and TRBJ1-1; 10 bases are a match to TRBD1. Germline-derived CDR1 and CDR2 are SGHAT and FQNNGV. J was trimmed by 3 bases and V by 4 bases; bases with no gene match: 11. The CDR3 consists of 17 residues. The DNA of the CDR3 is TGTGCCAGCAGCTCAACCGGGACAGGGGTGATTTACACTGAAGCTTTCTTT. Amino acid sequence: CASSSTGTGVIYTEAFF.

Notes on this clone: The same CDR3 arises from other DNA sequences in this sample as well. The chain employs TRBV7-2 and TRBJ1-1, with D maybe TRBD1 (6 bases). The CDR3 contains 14 residues. The germline V gene has CDR1 SGHTA and CDR2 FQGNSA. V was clipped by 5 bases and J by 1 base, with 11 bases between them. The CDR3 DNA sequence: TGTGCCAGCAGCCCAGGGGCGGCGAACACTGAAGCTTTCTTT. Translated: CASSPGAANTEAFF.

The V and J genes are TRBV21-1 and TRBJ2-7; the table's D call, TRBD2, has no DNA check behind it. TRBV21-1 is labeled a pseudogene. The CDR3 has 17 residues. CDR3 in amino acids: CASSKEAPSGGSYEQYF. The CDR3 region has the DNA TGTGCCAGCAGCAAAGAAGCCCCTAGCGGGGGCTCCTACGAGCAGTACTTC.

This sequence joins TRBV6-5 and TRBJ2-7; TRBD1 matches 9 bases. The CDR3 has 14 amino acids. V shed 6 bases and J 3 bases; nucleotides not matched to a gene: 6. Germline CDR1 and CDR2: MNHEY and SVGAGI. CDR3 in amino acids: CASSLNRGLYEQYF. The CDR3 DNA reads TGTGCCAGCAGCCTTAACAGGGGGCTCTACGAGCAGTACTTC.

CDR3 in DNA: TGTGCCAGCAGCTTACACATAAAAGGGGCCAACGTCCTGACTTTC. It yields the protein CASSLHIKGANVLTF. The V call is TRBV7-8, the J call TRBJ2-6, with no clear D. Germline V gene lookup returns CDR1 SGHVS and CDR2 FQNEAQ. This CDR3 has 15 amino acids. V gave up 2 bases and J gave up 4 bases, with 9 bases separating them.

The chain combines TRBV25-1 with TRBJ1-2; 8 bases are a match to TRBD1. This CDR3 comprises 14 residues. The ends lost 5 bases at V and 8 bases at J; junction bases unmatched: 10. Germline loops: CDR1 MGHDK, CDR2 SYGVNS. The CDR3 is CASSKPGQVSGYTF. For the CDR3, the DNA is TGTGCCAGCAGTAAACCGGGACAGGTGAGCGGCTACACCTTC.

The chain has TRBV27 and TRBJ2-1; TRBD2 agrees at 8 bases. From germline, CDR1 is MNHEY and CDR2 SMNVEV (reference sequence). The CDR3 sequence is 18 residues long. J was trimmed by 3 bases and V by 4 bases; bases with no gene match: 14. The CDR3 region has the DNA TGTGCCAGCAGTTCGATGGGGTCCGGGACTAGGGGCTACAATGAGCAGTTCTTC. Translated, it gives CASSSMGSGTRGYNEQFF.

The chain links TRBV14 to TRBJ1-1; no firm D call. V was pared by 4 bases and J by 1 base, with 10 bases between. CDR1 and CDR2 (germline): SGHDN, FVKESK. This CDR3 comprises 14 residues. The CDR3 DNA reads as TGTGCCAGCAGCCTTTTACCAGAGAACACTGAAGCTTTCTTT. Protein: CASSLLPENTEAFF.

The V gene is TRBV28, the J gene TRBJ2-7, with a possible D match to TRBD2 (5 bases). CDR3 length: 13 amino acids. V lost 7 bases, J lost 1 base, and 11 bases lay in between. Germline-derived CDR1 and CDR2 are MDHEN and SYDVKM. Written as DNA, the CDR3 is TGTGCCAGCACGGGATTCCCTTCCTACGAGCAGTACTTC. It specifies CASTGFPSYEQYF.

The rearrangement uses TRBV7-6 and TRBJ1-6; D gene unclear. Germline CDR1 is SGHVS and CDR2 is FNYEAQ. The CDR3 has 14 residues. Trimming pared 1 base from V and 11 bases from J, leaving 12 bases between. The CDR3 is CASSLVGSGAPLHF. For the CDR3, the DNA is TGTGCCAGCAGCTTAGTAGGGAGTGGGGCACCCCTCCACTTT.

The J gene is TRBJ2-2, the V gene TRBV7-2, with D perhaps TRBD1 (6 bases). Per germline, CDR1 SGHTA and CDR2 FQGNSA. CDR3 length: 13 residues. V gave up 4 bases and J gave up 7 bases, with 10 bases separating them. The CDR3 protein is CASSSTRGGELFF. In nucleotides, the CDR3 is TGTGCCAGCAGCTCAACCAGGGGCGGGGAGCTGTTTTTT.

The chain has TRBV6-1 and TRBJ1-5, with D perhaps matching TRBD1 (5 bases). This CDR3 contains 17 residues. Germline CDR1 MNHNS, CDR2 SASEGT. Trimming left V 0 bases short and J 3 bases short, with 15 bases between. Here the CDR3 DNA reads TGTGCCAGCAGTGAAGCGCTGGGGGGGAGGAACAATCAGCCCCAGCATTTT. This translates into CASSEALGGRNNQPQHF.

The chain uses TRBV4-3 and TRBJ2-7, with 10 positions matching TRBD2. The CDR3 is 14 residues long. V was clipped by 1 base and J by 3 bases; unmatched bases: 0. Germline V gene data show CDR1 as LGHNA and CDR2 as YSLEER. The CDR3 loop reads CASSQGTSGYEQYF. The CDR3 DNA sequence: TGCGCCAGCAGCCAAGGGACTAGCGGCTACGAGCAGTACTTC.

The chain has TRBV11-2 and TRBJ1-4; D unresolved. This CDR3 is 15 amino acids long. Germline lookup yields CDR1 SGHAT and CDR2 FQNNGV. Deletions cut 5 bases from V and 5 bases from J, with 15 bases between. CDR3 in DNA: TGTGCCAGCAGCCCCCGACACCCAAGGAATGAAAAACTGTTTTTT. Its protein is CASSPRHPRNEKLFF.

This CDR3 reads CASSLGPTSWRGEYEQYF. CDR3 nucleotide sequence: TGTGCCAGCAGCTTAGGGCCCACTAGCTGGAGGGGAGAATACGAGCAGTACTTC. The chain employs TRBV7-2 and TRBJ2-7, with D perhaps matching TRBD2 (6 bases). Germline loops: CDR1 SGHTA, CDR2 FQGNSA. CDR3 size: 18 residues. The germline V and J ends were trimmed by 1 base and 4 bases, with 23 bases remaining between them.

This clone has more than one count but fewer than ten. The chain couples TRBV5-5 to TRBJ2-6, with D perhaps TRBD1 (6 bases). The germline V gene encodes CDR1 SGHKS and CDR2 YYEKEE (reference sequence). V lost 4 bases and J 0 bases, leaving 11 bases between the germline ends. The CDR3 runs 16 residues. For the CDR3, the DNA is TGTGCCAGCAGCCCTCAGGGGCTCTCTGGGGCCAACGTCCTGACTTTC. This encodes CASSPQGLSGANVLTF.

The rearrangement joins TRBV7-3 to TRBJ1-5; TRBD1 aligns across 8 bases. The CDR3 extends over 17 amino acids. Germline CDR1 and CDR2: SGHTA and FQGTGA. V trimming: 6 bases; J trimming: 0 bases; junction bases outside the gene matches: 10. Written as DNA, the CDR3 is TGTGCCAGCAGGCGGACAGGGAGGGGTTATAGCAATCAGCCCCAGCATTTT. Protein: CASRRTGRGYSNQPQHF. Supplemented by reference TRBV7-3 and TRBJ1-5, the full variable domain reads GAGVSQTPSNKVTEKGKYVELRCDPISGHTALYWYRQSLGQGPEFLIYFQGTGAADDSGLPNDRFFAVRPEGSVSTLKIQRTERGDSAVYLCASRRTGRGYSNQPQHFGDGTRLSIL.

This chain's CDR3 is CASSLQQGNSPLHF. The CDR3 coding sequence is TGTGCCAGCAGCCTACAACAGGGAAACTCACCCCTCCACTTT. The chain has TRBV5-4 and TRBJ1-6; the D gene is possibly TRBD1 (6 bases). This CDR3 has 14 residues. Germline V lookup: CDR1 SGHNT, CDR2 YYREEE (reference sequence). V lost 4 bases and J 10 bases, leaving 15 bases between the germline ends.

The chain combines TRBV10-3 with TRBJ1-5, with D possibly TRBD1 on 6 matching bases. The CDR3 is 12 amino acids. Germline loops: CDR1 ENHRY, CDR2 SYGVKD. With 3 bases removed from V and 11 bases from J, the gap between germline ends came to 11 bases. The DNA of the CDR3 is TGTGCCATCAGTGAAACCAGGGGTACCCAGCATTTT. This translates into CAISETRGTQHF.

The chain has TRBV28 and TRBJ1-5; 7 bases are shared with TRBD1. In germline, CDR1 is MDHEN, CDR2 SYDVKM. CDR3 length equals 14 residues. With V trimmed by 6 bases and J by 3 bases, 5 bases remained unmatched. For the CDR3, the DNA is TGTGCCAGCAGGGGGGGACAGAACAATCAGCCCCAGCATTTT. This sequence encodes CASRGGQNNQPQHF.

The V gene is TRBV18, the J gene TRBJ2-1, with 9 nucleotides matching TRBD1. The V and J ends lost 8 bases and 2 bases, in that order; junction bases with no gene match: 7. CDR3 length equals 15 residues. The V gene's germline CDR1 is KGHSH and CDR2 LQKENI. The CDR3 DNA reads TGTGCCAGCGCACAGGGGGCTACAACCTACAATGAGCAGTTCTTC. It is translated as CASAQGATTYNEQFF.

This chain links TRBV7-2 with TRBJ2-7; 10 bases are shared with TRBD1. The ends lost 5 bases at V and 2 bases at J; junction bases unmatched: 6. From germline, CDR1 is SGHTA and CDR2 FQGNSA. This CDR3 is 15 amino acids long. CDR3 DNA sequence: TGTGCCAGCAGCCCAGTGGGGACAGGGGCCTACGAGCAGTACTTC. Its translation: CASSPVGTGAYEQYF.

V usage is TRBV5-1 and J usage is TRBJ2-6; D possibly corresponds to TRBD1 (6 bases). The CDR3 totals 17 residues. V was shortened by 2 bases and J by 4 bases, with 16 bases between the two germline ends. Germline V gives CDR1 SGHRS, CDR2 YFSETQ. The CDR3 DNA reads TGCGCCAGCAGCTTAGCCCCAACAGGGCGGGGGGCCAACGTCCTGACTTTC. As protein: CASSLAPTGRGANVLTF.

The chain uses TRBV7-8 and TRBJ2-7; D remains ambiguous. CDR3 length: 13 amino acids. V lost 7 bases and J lost 0, with 10 bases in between. Germline V gene sequence: CDR1 SGHVS, CDR2 FQNEAQ. DNA for the CDR3: TGTGCCAGCACCCCTCGGGTCTCCTACGAGCAGTACTTC. It specifies CASTPRVSYEQYF.

This sequence joins TRBV3-1 (or the pseudogene TRBV3-2) and TRBJ2-5; 10 nucleotides match TRBD2. Trimming at V came to 4 bases and at J to 3 bases, leaving 5 bases not matched to a gene. CDR1 LGHDT and CDR2 YNNKEL come from the germline V gene (reference sequence). This CDR3 is built from 15 residues. The CDR3 DNA reads as TGTGCCAGCAGCCGCAGTCTAGCGGGAGAAGAGACCCAGTACTTC. Encoded protein: CASSRSLAGEETQYF.

This chain links TRBV5-1 with TRBJ2-1, with a possible D match to TRBD2 (5 bases). V lost 4 bases and J 7 bases, leaving 18 bases between the germline ends. Germline-derived CDR1 and CDR2 are SGHRS and YFSETQ. This CDR3 is built from 15 residues. The CDR3 spells CASSPGSNVGNEQFF. The CDR3 coding sequence is TGCGCCAGCAGCCCGGGGAGTAACGTCGGGAATGAGCAGTTCTTC.